Each of the 23 T cell receptor beta chains below was sequenced from the same sample in a study of blood T cell repertoires in COVID-19. Repertoires were generated with immunoSEQ multiplex PCR, while TCRdb's copy carries only in-frame clones and drops some. The sample has about 120,000 clones, 85% seen once. Specimen: peripheral blood. The receptors were gathered from a man aged 40-49 years with acute or convalescent COVID-19.

Only one count was recorded for this clone. V is TRBV4-3 and J is TRBJ1-2; TRBD1 matches at 7 bases. CDR3 length: 14 amino acids. V shed 4 bases, J shed 0 bases, and the junction held 2 bases outside the gene matches. CDR1 is LGHNA, CDR2 YSLEER, per germline. CDR3 region: CASSRTGANYGYTF. As DNA, the CDR3 is TGCGCCAGCAGCCGGACAGGAGCTAACTATGGCTACACCTTC.

The V and J genes are TRBV3-1 (or the pseudogene TRBV3-2) and TRBJ2-3; 7 bases fit TRBD2. The V gene end was trimmed by 4 bases and the J gene end by 4 bases; junction bases not matched to a gene: 11. The CDR3 is 16 amino acids. The germline V gene encodes CDR1 LGHDT and CDR2 YNNKEL (reference sequence). The CDR3 region is CASSRNGGGDADTQYF. CDR3 bases: TGTGCCAGCAGCCGAAATGGCGGGGGTGACGCAGATACGCAGTATTTT.

The V call is TRBV6-6, the J call TRBJ2-1; 10 bases are shared with TRBD2. Germline CDR1 MNHNY, CDR2 SVGAGI (reference sequence). The CDR3 contains 15 residues. Trimming cost V 2 bases and J 8 bases; bases outside gene matches: 6. In DNA form, the CDR3 reads TGTGCCAGCAGTTACCTTGGGACTAGCGTCGATGAGCAGTTCTTC. Amino acids: CASSYLGTSVDEQFF.

The V gene is TRBV29-1, the J gene TRBJ1-4; 11 bases are a match to TRBD1. Germline trimming cut 6 bases from V and 6 bases from J; bases unmatched to any gene: 6. This CDR3 has 14 amino acids. Germline loops: CDR1 SQVTM, CDR2 ANQGSEA. The CDR3 protein is CSVDPGQGDEKLFF. CDR3 bases: TGCAGCGTAGACCCGGGACAGGGGGATGAAAAACTGTTTTTT. The entire variable domain, with the rest obtained from reference TRBV29-1 and TRBJ1-4, is as follows: SAVISQKPSRDICQRGTSLTIQCQVDSQVTMMFWYRQQPGQSLTLIATANQGSEATYESGFVIDKFPISRPNLTFSTLTVSNMSPEDSSIYLCSVDPGQGDEKLFFGSGTQLSVL.

This rearrangement joins TRBV5-5 to TRBJ1-2, with 8 bases aligning to TRBD1. Germline V lookup: CDR1 SGHKS, CDR2 YYEKEE (reference sequence). J lost 2 bases, V lost 7 bases, and 4 bases had no gene match. The CDR3 is 13 amino acids. The CDR3 reads CASGTGLNYGYTF. The DNA of the CDR3 is TGTGCCAGCGGGACAGGACTAAACTATGGCTACACCTTC.

The chain is built from TRBV10-3 and TRBJ2-7; TRBD1 agrees at 9 bases. This CDR3 contains 14 residues. Unmatched junction bases numbered 8, after V lost 6 bases and J lost 5 bases. Looked up from germline, CDR1 is ENHRY and CDR2 is SYGVKD. The CDR3 DNA reads as TGTGCCATCAGGAACAGGGGGCTTCTAAACGAGCAGTACTTC. It translates to CAIRNRGLLNEQYF.

The rearrangement links TRBV24-1 to TRBJ2-1, with unresolved D. Germline values: CDR1 KGHDR, CDR2 SFDVKD. The V and J ends lost 0 bases and 3 bases respectively, with 8 bases between them. The CDR3 is made up of 15 amino acids. CDR3: CATSDLLANYNEQFF. Here the CDR3 DNA reads TGTGCCACCAGTGATTTGCTGGCAAACTACAATGAGCAGTTCTTC.

J is TRBJ1-4 and V is TRBV19, with D perhaps matching TRBD1 (6 bases). CDR1 is LNHDA and CDR2 is SQIVND in the germline V gene (reference sequence). The CDR3 consists of 16 residues. Trimming shortened V by 7 bases and J by 1 base, and 16 bases separated the two germline ends. The CDR3 DNA follows: TGTGCCAGTAACGATCTCAAAGGGGGAACTAATGAAAAACTGTTTTTT. It yields the protein CASNDLKGGTNEKLFF.

J is TRBJ2-2 and V is TRBV7-3, with D perhaps TRBD1 (5 bases). The germline gives CDR1 SGHTA, CDR2 FQGTGA. Trimming pared 6 bases from V and 7 bases from J, leaving 12 bases between. CDR3 length equals 13 residues. The CDR3 is CASRAQGSGELFF. The DNA of the CDR3 is TGTGCCAGCAGAGCGCAGGGCAGCGGGGAGCTGTTTTTT.

The rearrangement uses TRBV10-3 and TRBJ2-3; the match to TRBD2 covers 8 bases. CDR1 and CDR2 (germline): ENHRY, SYGVKD. CDR3 length equals 14 residues. The V and J ends lost 7 bases and 4 bases, in that order; junction bases with no gene match: 7. CDR3 coding DNA: TGTGCCATCAATGGCGGGGGGAGTGCAGATACGCAGTATTTT. Translating it yields CAINGGGSADTQYF.

V usage is TRBV27 and J usage is TRBJ1-2; TRBD1 agrees at 7 bases. The CDR3 length is 14 residues. V trimming: 3 bases; J trimming: 2 bases; junction bases outside the gene matches: 3. Germline V CDR1 and CDR2: MNHEY, SMNVEV (reference sequence). CDR3 loop: CASSFSRGNYGYTF. In nucleotides, the CDR3 is TGTGCCAGCAGTTTTTCCAGGGGGAACTATGGCTACACCTTC.

The chain carries TRBV7-3 and TRBJ2-2; 9 nucleotides line up with TRBD1. Germline trimming cut 5 bases from V and 1 base from J; bases unmatched to any gene: 8. The CDR3 contains 17 residues. Germline CDR1 SGHTA, CDR2 FQGTGA. The chain's CDR3 is CASSRGGGQGNTGELFF. The CDR3 DNA reads as TGTGCCAGCAGCCGGGGTGGGGGACAGGGGAACACCGGGGAGCTGTTTTTT.

The V and J genes are TRBV4-1 and TRBJ2-7; 7 bases map to TRBD1. CDR3 length: 14 residues. V dropped 6 bases and J dropped 8; count of bases not matched to a gene: 13. Germline assignment: CDR1 MGHRA and CDR2 YSYEKL. CDR3 amino acids: CASSRKYTGDQQYF. The CDR3 coding sequence is TGCGCCAGCAGTCGGAAATACACAGGGGACCAGCAGTACTTC.

The V and J genes are TRBV27 and TRBJ2-7, with D perhaps matching TRBD1 (6 bases). The germline gives CDR1 MNHEY, CDR2 SMNVEV (reference sequence). The CDR3 consists of 17 residues. V dropped 1 base and J dropped 0 bases, with 16 bases sitting between them. CDR3 loop: CASSLFATGASSYEQYF. CDR3 nucleotides: TGTGCCAGCAGTTTATTTGCGACAGGAGCGAGCTCCTACGAGCAGTACTTC.

The CDR3, as DNA: TGTGCCACCAGTGGGGGGGCCGGGGAGCTGTTTTTT. Translation: CATSGGAGELFF. The J gene is TRBJ2-2, the V gene TRBV24-1, with D possibly matching TRBD2 (6 bases). CDR1 and CDR2 from the germline V gene are KGHDR and SFDVKD. This CDR3 is built from 12 residues. With 5 bases removed from V and 6 bases from J, the gap between germline ends came to 6 bases.

The chain carries TRBV2 and TRBJ2-7; tentatively, D is TRBD1 (6 bases). V lost 5 bases and J lost 0, with 11 bases in between. The V gene's germline CDR1 is SNHLY and CDR2 FYNNEI. The CDR3 consists of 14 residues. The CDR3 DNA reads TGTGCCAGCAGTAGGACAGTCCTCTCCTACGAGCAGTACTTC. It specifies CASSRTVLSYEQYF.

Comments on this clone: Germline and junction disagree at one end, which may indicate a read error. This sequence joins TRBV6-2 or TRBV6-3 and TRBJ1-6; no clear D. The CDR3 runs 14 residues. Germline CDR1 MNHEY, CDR2 SVGEGT. In nucleotides, the CDR3 is TGTGCCAGCAGCTACTTACAGCCAGCTTCACCCCTCCACTTT. Translated, it gives CASSYLQPASPLHF.

The chain is built from TRBV5-6 and TRBJ1-4; perhaps TRBD1 as D (6 bases). Trimming took 1 base from V and 4 from J, leaving 20 bases between them. From germline, CDR1 is SGHDT and CDR2 YYEEEE. This CDR3 is 18 amino acids long. The CDR3 sequence is CASSLSYLGAKGNEKLFF. The DNA of the CDR3 is TGTGCCAGCAGCTTGTCATACCTGGGGGCGAAGGGTAATGAAAAACTGTTTTTT.

The V and J genes are TRBV7-9 and TRBJ2-7; TRBD2 agrees at 9 bases. Germline CDR1 and CDR2: SEHNR and FQNEAQ (reference sequence). The CDR3 spans 13 residues. Trimming cost V 4 bases and J 7 bases; bases outside gene matches: 5. The CDR3 DNA follows: TGTGCCAGCAGCTATAGCGGGGGCAGAGAGCAGTACTTC. This sequence encodes CASSYSGGREQYF.

The V and J genes are TRBV3-1 (or the pseudogene TRBV3-2) and TRBJ2-1; TRBD2 matches 11 bases. The CDR3 runs to 16 residues. V trimming: 2 bases; J trimming: 7 bases; junction bases outside the gene matches: 7. Germline V gene lookup returns CDR1 LGHDT and CDR2 YNNKEL (reference sequence). CDR3 sequence: CASSQTSGGLTNEQFF. As DNA, the CDR3 is TGTGCCAGCAGCCAAACTAGCGGGGGCCTCACGAATGAGCAGTTCTTC.

This clone appeared a single time. This chain uses TRBV4-1 with TRBJ1-4; a weak D match, TRBD1 (6 bases). CDR3 size: 16 residues. The germline V and J ends were trimmed by 1 base and 3 bases, with 12 bases remaining between them. Germline CDR1 and CDR2: MGHRA and YSYEKL. CDR3 protein: CASSQVGAGPNEKLFF. In DNA, the CDR3 is TGCGCCAGCAGCCAAGTGGGGGCGGGTCCTAATGAAAAACTGTTTTTT.

The chain carries TRBV2 and TRBJ1-5, with 9 bases that match TRBD1. The CDR3 covers 15 residues. Germline lookup yields CDR1 SNHLY and CDR2 FYNNEI. The junction had 8 bases not matched to a gene; V was cut back by 3 bases and J by 8 bases. This CDR3 is CASSDVDRGGEPQHF. The CDR3, as DNA: TGTGCCAGCAGTGACGTGGACAGGGGAGGGGAGCCCCAGCATTTT.

This clone came up once. The rearrangement uses TRBV19 and TRBJ2-2; the D is unclear. Per the germline V gene, CDR1 is LNHDA and CDR2 is SQIVND (reference sequence). CDR3 length: 16 amino acids. V was cut by 3 bases and J by 1 base, with 12 bases left in between. The CDR3 DNA reads TGTGCCAGTAGTATCTGGGCACCCCAGAACACCGGGGAGCTGTTTTTT. It codes for CASSIWAPQNTGELFF.